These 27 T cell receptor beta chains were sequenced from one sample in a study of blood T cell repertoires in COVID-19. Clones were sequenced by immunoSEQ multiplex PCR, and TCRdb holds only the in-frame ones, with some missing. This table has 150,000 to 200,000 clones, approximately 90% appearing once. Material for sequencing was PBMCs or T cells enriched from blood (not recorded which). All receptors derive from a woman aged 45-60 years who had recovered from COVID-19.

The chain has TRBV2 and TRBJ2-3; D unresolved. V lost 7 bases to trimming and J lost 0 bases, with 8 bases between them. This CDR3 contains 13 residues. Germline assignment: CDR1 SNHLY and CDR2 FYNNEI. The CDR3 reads CASIFRSTDTQYF. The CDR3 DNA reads TGTGCCAGCATCTTTAGAAGCACAGATACGCAGTATTTT.

CDR3 loop: CATSDPGTHNQPQHF. The CDR3 region has the DNA TGTGCCACCAGTGACCCCGGGACACATAATCAGCCCCAGCATTTT. The chain carries TRBV24-1 and TRBJ1-5; possibly TRBD1 for D (6 bases). V was pared by 4 bases and J by 4 bases, with 13 bases between. The CDR3 has 15 amino acids. Germline-derived CDR1 and CDR2 are KGHDR and SFDVKD.

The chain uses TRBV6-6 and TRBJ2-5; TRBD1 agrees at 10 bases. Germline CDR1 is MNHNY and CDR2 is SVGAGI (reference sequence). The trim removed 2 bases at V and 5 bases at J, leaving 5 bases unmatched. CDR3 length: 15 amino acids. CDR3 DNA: TGTGCCAGCAGTTACCCTGGACAGGGGGATGAGACCCAGTACTTC. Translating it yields CASSYPGQGDETQYF.

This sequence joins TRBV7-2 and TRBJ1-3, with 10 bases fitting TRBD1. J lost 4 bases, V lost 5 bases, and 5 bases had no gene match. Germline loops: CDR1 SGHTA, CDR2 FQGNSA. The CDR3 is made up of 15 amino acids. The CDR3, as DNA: TGTGCCAGCAGCCCACGACAGGGGGCCGGAAACACCATATATTTT. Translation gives CASSPRQGAGNTIYF.

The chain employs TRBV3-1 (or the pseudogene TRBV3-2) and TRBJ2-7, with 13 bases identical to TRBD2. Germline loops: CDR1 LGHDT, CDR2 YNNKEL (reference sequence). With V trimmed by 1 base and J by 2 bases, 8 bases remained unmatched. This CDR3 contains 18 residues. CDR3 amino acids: CASSQVTAGLAGTYEQYF. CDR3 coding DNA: TGTGCCAGCAGCCAAGTCACAGCGGGACTAGCGGGGACCTACGAGCAGTACTTC.

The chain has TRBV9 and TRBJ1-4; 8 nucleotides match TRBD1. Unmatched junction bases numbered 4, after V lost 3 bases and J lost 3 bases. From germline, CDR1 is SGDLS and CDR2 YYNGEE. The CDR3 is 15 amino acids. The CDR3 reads CASSGGQGANEKLFF. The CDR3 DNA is TGTGCCAGCAGCGGAGGACAGGGAGCTAATGAAAAACTGTTTTTT.

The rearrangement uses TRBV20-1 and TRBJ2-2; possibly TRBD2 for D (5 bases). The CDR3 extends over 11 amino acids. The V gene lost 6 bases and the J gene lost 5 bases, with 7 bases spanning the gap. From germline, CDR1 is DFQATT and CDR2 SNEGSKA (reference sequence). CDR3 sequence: CSARVTGELFF. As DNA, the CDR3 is TGCAGTGCGCGGGTAACCGGGGAGCTGTTTTTT.

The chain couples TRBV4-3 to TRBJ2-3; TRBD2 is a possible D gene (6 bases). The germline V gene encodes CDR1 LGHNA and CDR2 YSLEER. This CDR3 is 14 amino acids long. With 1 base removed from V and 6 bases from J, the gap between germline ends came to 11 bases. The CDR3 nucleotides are TGCGCCAGCAGCCAAGGGGCGGGGAGCGATACGCAGTATTTT. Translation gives CASSQGAGSDTQYF.

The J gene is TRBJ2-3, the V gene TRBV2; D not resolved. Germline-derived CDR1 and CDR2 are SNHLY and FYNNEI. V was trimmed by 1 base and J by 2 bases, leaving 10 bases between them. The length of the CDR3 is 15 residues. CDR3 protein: CASSEVRLVTDTQYF. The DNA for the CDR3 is TGTGCCAGCAGTGAAGTGCGGCTGGTCACAGATACGCAGTATTTT.

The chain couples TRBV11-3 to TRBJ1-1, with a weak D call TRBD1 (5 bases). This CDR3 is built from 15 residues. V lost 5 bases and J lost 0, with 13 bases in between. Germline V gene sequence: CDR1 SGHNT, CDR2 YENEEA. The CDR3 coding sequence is TGTGCCAGCAGCCCCCAGGGAAGTGTGAACACTGAAGCTTTCTTT. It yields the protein CASSPQGSVNTEAFF.

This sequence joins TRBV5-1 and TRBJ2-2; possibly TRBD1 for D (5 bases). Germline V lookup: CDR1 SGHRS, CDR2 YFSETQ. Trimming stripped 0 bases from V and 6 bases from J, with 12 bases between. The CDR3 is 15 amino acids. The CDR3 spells CASSLEQVWAGELFF. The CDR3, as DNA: TGCGCCAGCAGCTTGGAACAGGTTTGGGCCGGGGAGCTGTTTTTT.

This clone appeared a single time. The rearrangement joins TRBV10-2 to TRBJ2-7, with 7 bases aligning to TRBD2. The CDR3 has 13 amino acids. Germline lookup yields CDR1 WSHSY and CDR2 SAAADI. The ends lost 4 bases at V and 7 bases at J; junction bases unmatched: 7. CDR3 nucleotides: TGCGCCAGCAGTGGCGGGGGTTCTGGAGAGCAGTACTTC. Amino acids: CASSGGGSGEQYF.

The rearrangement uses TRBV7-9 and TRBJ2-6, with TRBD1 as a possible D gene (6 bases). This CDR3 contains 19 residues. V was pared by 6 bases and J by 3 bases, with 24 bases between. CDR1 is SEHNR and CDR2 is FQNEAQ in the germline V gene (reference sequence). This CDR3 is CASSSFGTPILSGANVLTF. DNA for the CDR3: TGTGCCAGCAGTTCCTTCGGGACACCTATCTTGAGTGGGGCCAACGTCCTGACTTTC.

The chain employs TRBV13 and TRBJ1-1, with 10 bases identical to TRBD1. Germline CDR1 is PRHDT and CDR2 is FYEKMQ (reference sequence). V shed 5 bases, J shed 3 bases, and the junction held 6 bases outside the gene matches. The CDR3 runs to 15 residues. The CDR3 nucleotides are TGTGCCAGCAGCGCAACCGGGACAGGGGACACTGAAGCTTTCTTT. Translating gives CASSATGTGDTEAFF.

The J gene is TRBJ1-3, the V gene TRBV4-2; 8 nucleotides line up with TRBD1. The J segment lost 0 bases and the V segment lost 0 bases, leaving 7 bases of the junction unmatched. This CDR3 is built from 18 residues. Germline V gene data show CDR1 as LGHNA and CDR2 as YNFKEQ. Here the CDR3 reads CASSQDLGQDLSGNTIYF. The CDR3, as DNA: TGTGCCAGCAGCCAAGATCTGGGACAGGATCTCTCTGGAAACACCATATATTTT.

DNA for the CDR3: TGTGCCAGCACCACAAAAGAAACAGGGGGTTGGTATAGTACGCAGTATTTT. This encodes CASTTKETGGWYSTQYF. The chain joins TRBV5-4 to TRBJ2-3; TRBD1 matches 8 bases. The V gene's germline CDR1 is SGHNT and CDR2 YYREEE (reference sequence). The CDR3 sequence is 17 residues long. Germline trimming cut 6 bases from V and 8 bases from J; bases unmatched to any gene: 20.

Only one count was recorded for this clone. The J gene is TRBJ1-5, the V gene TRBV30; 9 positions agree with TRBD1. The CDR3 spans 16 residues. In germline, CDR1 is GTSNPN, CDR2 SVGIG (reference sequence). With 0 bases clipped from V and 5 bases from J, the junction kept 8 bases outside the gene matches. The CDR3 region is CAWSVMDRGPHQPQHF. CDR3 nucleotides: TGTGCCTGGAGTGTTATGGACAGGGGACCTCATCAGCCCCAGCATTTT.

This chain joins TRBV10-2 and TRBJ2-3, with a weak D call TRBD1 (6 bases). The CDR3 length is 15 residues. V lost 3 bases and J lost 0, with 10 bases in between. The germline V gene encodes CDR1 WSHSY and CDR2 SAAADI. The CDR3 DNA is TGCGCCAGCAGTGAAAGGGGGTCTAGCACAGATACGCAGTATTTT. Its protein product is CASSERGSSTDTQYF.

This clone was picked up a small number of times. CDR3 protein: CASGSLTQNEQFF. In nucleotides, the CDR3 is TGTGCTAGTGGTTCTCTGACACAGAATGAGCAGTTCTTC. The chain links TRBV12-5 to TRBJ2-1; no reliable D call. The CDR3 loop spans 13 amino acids. V was trimmed by 4 bases and J by 7 bases, leaving 11 bases between them. The germline V gene has CDR1 LGHNT and CDR2 FRNRAP.

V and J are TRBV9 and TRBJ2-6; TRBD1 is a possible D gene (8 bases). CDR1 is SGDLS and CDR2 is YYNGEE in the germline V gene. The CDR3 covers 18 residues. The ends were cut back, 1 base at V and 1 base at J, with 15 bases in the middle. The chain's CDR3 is CASSVYGQGGSGANVLTF. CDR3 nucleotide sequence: TGTGCCAGCAGCGTATACGGACAGGGAGGGTCTGGGGCCAACGTCCTGACTTTC.

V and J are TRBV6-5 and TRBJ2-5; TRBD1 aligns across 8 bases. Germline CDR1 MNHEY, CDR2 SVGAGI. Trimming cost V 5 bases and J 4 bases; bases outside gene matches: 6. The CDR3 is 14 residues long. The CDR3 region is CASSLTGGPETQYF. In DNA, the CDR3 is TGTGCCAGCAGTCTAACAGGGGGGCCAGAGACCCAGTACTTC.

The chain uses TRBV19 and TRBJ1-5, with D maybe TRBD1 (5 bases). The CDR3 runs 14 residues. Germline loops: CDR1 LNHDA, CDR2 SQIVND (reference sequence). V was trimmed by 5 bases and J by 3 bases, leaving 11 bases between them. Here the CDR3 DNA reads TGTGCCAGTAGTTTCACAGGAGTCAATCAGCCCCAGCATTTT. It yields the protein CASSFTGVNQPQHF.

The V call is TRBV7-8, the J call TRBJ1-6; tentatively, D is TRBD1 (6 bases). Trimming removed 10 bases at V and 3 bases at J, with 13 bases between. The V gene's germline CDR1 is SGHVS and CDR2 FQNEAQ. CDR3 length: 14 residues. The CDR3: CAISQGFYNSPLHF. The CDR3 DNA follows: TGTGCCATTTCACAGGGTTTCTATAATTCACCCCTCCACTTT.

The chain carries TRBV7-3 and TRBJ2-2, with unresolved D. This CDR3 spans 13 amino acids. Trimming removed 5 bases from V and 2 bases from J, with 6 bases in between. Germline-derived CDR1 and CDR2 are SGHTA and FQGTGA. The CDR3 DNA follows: TGTGCCAGCAGCGGGCTTAACACCGGGGAGCTGTTTTTT. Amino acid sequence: CASSGLNTGELFF. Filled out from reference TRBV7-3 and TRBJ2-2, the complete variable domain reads GAGVSQTPSNKVTEKGKYVELRCDPISGHTALYWYRQSLGQGPEFLIYFQGTGAADDSGLPNDRFFAVRPEGSVSTLKIQRTERGDSAVYLCASSGLNTGELFFGEGSRLTVL.

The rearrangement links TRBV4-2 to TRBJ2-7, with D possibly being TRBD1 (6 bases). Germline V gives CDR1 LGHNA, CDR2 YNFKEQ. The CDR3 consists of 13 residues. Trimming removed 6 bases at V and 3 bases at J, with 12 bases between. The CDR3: CASSRLTGYEQYF. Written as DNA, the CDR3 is TGTGCCAGCAGTCGGTTGACAGGCTACGAGCAGTACTTC.

As DNA, the CDR3 is TGTGCCAGCAGCCACGGGGGAACTAATGAAAAACTGTTTTTT. Translated: CASSHGGTNEKLFF. V and J are TRBV3-1 (or the pseudogene TRBV3-2) and TRBJ1-4, with a tentative D call TRBD1 (5 bases). Trimming removed 3 bases from V and 1 base from J, with 6 bases in between. The CDR3 is made up of 14 amino acids. Germline CDR1 and CDR2: LGHDT and YNNKEL (reference sequence).

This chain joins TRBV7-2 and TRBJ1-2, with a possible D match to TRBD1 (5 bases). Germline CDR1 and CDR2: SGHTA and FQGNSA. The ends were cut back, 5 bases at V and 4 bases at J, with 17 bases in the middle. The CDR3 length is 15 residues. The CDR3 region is CASSPSPRQLYGYTF. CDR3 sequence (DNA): TGTGCCAGCAGCCCCAGCCCGAGACAGCTCTATGGCTACACCTTC.